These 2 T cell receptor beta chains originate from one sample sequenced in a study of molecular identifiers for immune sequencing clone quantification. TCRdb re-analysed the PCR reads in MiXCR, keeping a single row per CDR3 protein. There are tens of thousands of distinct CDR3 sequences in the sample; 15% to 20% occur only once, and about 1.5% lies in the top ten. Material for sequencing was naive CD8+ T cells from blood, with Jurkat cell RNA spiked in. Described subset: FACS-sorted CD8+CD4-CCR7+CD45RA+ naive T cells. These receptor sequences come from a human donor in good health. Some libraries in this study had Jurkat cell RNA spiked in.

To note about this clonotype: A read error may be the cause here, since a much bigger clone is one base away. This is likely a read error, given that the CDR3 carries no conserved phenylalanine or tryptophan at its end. CDR3 bases: TGTGCCAGCAGCCCATCTAGCGGGAGGGCCCATGAGCAGTTCCTC. Its protein product is CASSPSSGRAHEQFL. The genes are TRBV11-3 and TRBJ2-1, with TRBD2 matching 12 bases. V gave up 5 bases and J gave up 8 bases; unmatched junction bases: 7. This CDR3 has 15 residues. Germline V gene data show CDR1 as SGHNT and CDR2 as YENEEA.

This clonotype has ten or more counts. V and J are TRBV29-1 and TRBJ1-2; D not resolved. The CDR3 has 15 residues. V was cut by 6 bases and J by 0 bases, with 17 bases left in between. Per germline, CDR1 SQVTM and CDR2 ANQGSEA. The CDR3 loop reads CSVDPFLEANYGYTF. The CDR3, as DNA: TGCAGCGTCGACCCTTTTCTTGAGGCTAACTATGGCTACACCTTC.